These 29 T cell receptor beta chains share one sample of origin, sequenced in a study of T cells in Graves' hyperthyroidism and ophthalmopathy. Researchers took RNA transcripts and amplified the TCR beta CDR3 regions from them. HTBI primers were the set used in a first-round RT-PCR of the TCR CDR3. Each CDR3 protein is one row after TCRdb ran MiXCR on the multiplex PCR reads. The data hold roughly 250,000 distinct CDR3 sequences, with 20% to 25% observed a single time. Sequences were obtained from blood. The receptors here all came from a man aged 30 to 45 with Graves' ophthalmopathy.

Here the CDR3 DNA reads TGTGCCAGCAGCTTAAGGGCTAGCGGGGGGACCTCCAATGAGCAGTTCTTC. Its protein product is CASSLRASGGTSNEQFF. This chain joins TRBV7-3 and TRBJ2-1; 11 nucleotides match TRBD2. Germline V CDR1 and CDR2: SGHTA, FQGTGA. The V gene end was trimmed by 1 base and the J gene end by 6 bases; junction bases not matched to a gene: 8. The CDR3 runs to 17 residues.

The chain links TRBV4-1 to TRBJ1-1; TRBD1 is a possible D gene (6 bases). Germline values: CDR1 MGHRA, CDR2 YSYEKL. V gave up 0 bases and J gave up 5 bases, with 16 bases separating them. This CDR3 is 16 amino acids long. CDR3 coding DNA: TGCGCCAGCAGCCAAGATACCGGACAGCCGAGGACTGAAGCTTTCTTT. Its translation: CASSQDTGQPRTEAFF.

This clonotype occurred many times. V gene TRBV12-3 or TRBV12-4 combines with J gene TRBJ2-7; 7 bases line up with TRBD1. CDR3 size: 13 residues. V lost 6 bases, J lost 2 bases, and 4 bases stayed unmatched. Written as DNA, the CDR3 is TGTGCCAGCAGCCGGGGACAGACCTACGAGCAGTACTTC. It codes for CASSRGQTYEQYF.

V is TRBV9 and J is TRBJ1-1; D gene ambiguous. The germline V gene has CDR1 SGDLS and CDR2 YYNGEE. V lost 5 bases, J lost 1 base, and 9 bases lay in between. The CDR3 loop spans 13 amino acids. The CDR3 loop is CASRPKGNTEAFF. As DNA, the CDR3 is TGTGCCAGCAGACCTAAGGGGAACACTGAAGCTTTCTTT.

In this sample, this clonotype turned up many times. The rearrangement joins TRBV28 to TRBJ2-7; tentative D call: TRBD1 (7 bases). The CDR3 loop spans 14 amino acids. Germline-derived CDR1 and CDR2 are MDHEN and SYDVKM. Trimming pared 6 bases from V and 6 bases from J, leaving 18 bases between. The CDR3 loop reads CASRRRLGGSEQYF. The DNA for the CDR3 is TGTGCCAGCAGGCGGAGACTAGGGGGCTCCGAGCAGTACTTC.

There are a few counts of this clonotype. The rearrangement uses TRBV30 and TRBJ2-1, with 7 bases that match TRBD2. This CDR3 region has 12 residues. Germline assignment: CDR1 GTSNPN and CDR2 SVGIG (reference sequence). V gave up 2 bases and J gave up 12 bases; unmatched junction bases: 7. The CDR3 DNA is TGTGCCTGGAGTTCCTCGACTAGCAGGCAGTTCTTC. It translates to CAWSSSTSRQFF.

The chain joins TRBV7-2 to TRBJ2-5, with 8 bases aligning to TRBD2. Looked up from germline, CDR1 is SGHTA and CDR2 is FQGNSA. The V gene end was trimmed by 1 base and the J gene end by 2 bases; junction bases not matched to a gene: 18. This CDR3 is 20 amino acids long. The CDR3 reads CASSLVGPGVGGGLQETQYF. The CDR3 DNA reads TGTGCCAGCAGCTTAGTTGGTCCCGGGGTGGGCGGGGGGCTGCAAGAGACCCAGTACTTC.

The CDR3 loop reads CASRATVPYEQYF. The CDR3 coding sequence is TGTGCCAGCAGGGCAACAGTGCCCTACGAGCAGTACTTC. The chain joins TRBV12-3 or TRBV12-4 to TRBJ2-7, with D unresolved. This CDR3 is 13 amino acids long. Between the trimmed V and J ends, which lost 6 bases and 2 bases, there was a span of 11 bases.

This clonotype occurred many times. This sequence joins TRBV28 and TRBJ2-5; TRBD1 agrees at 7 bases. This CDR3 region has 14 residues. V dropped 6 bases and J dropped 0; count of bases not matched to a gene: 4. The germline V gene encodes CDR1 MDHEN and CDR2 SYDVKM. DNA of the CDR3: TGTGCCAGCAGCCGGGACAGAAACCAAGAGACCCAGTACTTC. Translation gives CASSRDRNQETQYF.

This clonotype was counted only a few times. The chain recombines TRBV20-1 with TRBJ1-5, with 7 bases identical to TRBD1. V was clipped by 6 bases and J by 4 bases; unmatched bases: 12. The CDR3 extends over 15 amino acids. Germline assignment: CDR1 DFQATT and CDR2 SNEGSKA (reference sequence). CDR3 amino acids: CSASDRDKRNQPQHF. The DNA of the CDR3 is TGCAGTGCCTCCGACAGGGACAAGAGGAATCAGCCCCAGCATTTT.

About this clonotype itself: Its ends do not fully match the called genes, so a read error is possible. V is TRBV12-3 or TRBV12-4 and J is TRBJ1-2; D gene uncertain. The CDR3 length is 14 residues. The CDR3 loop is CASTDRTRGYAYTF. The CDR3 coding sequence is TGTGCCAGCACCGATCGAACCCGCGGGTATGCCTACACCTTC.

Only a few counts were recorded for this clonotype. V usage is TRBV12-3 or TRBV12-4 and J usage is TRBJ2-7, with a weak D call TRBD2 (5 bases). V shed 3 bases and J shed 2 bases, with 11 bases lying between them. The CDR3 covers 14 residues. In DNA form, the CDR3 reads TGTGCCAGCAGTTTCAGCGGAGTGGCCTACGAGCAGTACTTC. Translated, it gives CASSFSGVAYEQYF.

This clonotype was counted at least ten times. This rearrangement joins TRBV12-3 or TRBV12-4 to TRBJ2-1, with 10 nucleotides matching TRBD2. The CDR3 covers 15 residues. The J segment lost 7 bases and the V segment lost 6 bases, leaving 9 bases of the junction unmatched. This CDR3 reads CASRPLAGWGNEQFF. The CDR3 DNA is TGTGCCAGCAGACCACTAGCGGGATGGGGGAATGAGCAGTTCTTC.

The table lists this clonotype with many counts. The chain joins TRBV18 to TRBJ2-6; possible D gene TRBD1, 5 bases. Trimming cost V 7 bases and J 0 bases, with 7 bases left between them. This CDR3 has 14 amino acids. Germline loops: CDR1 KGHSH, CDR2 LQKENI. The CDR3 region is CASFQGSGANVLTF. The CDR3 bases are TGTGCCAGCTTTCAGGGCTCTGGGGCCAACGTCCTGACTTTC.

This clonotype was seen once. This rearrangement joins TRBV2 to TRBJ2-1; D is uncertain. Germline CDR1 reads SNHLY; CDR2 reads FYNNEI. This CDR3 has 11 amino acids. The V end lost 5 bases, the J end lost 10 bases, and 9 bases lay between the germline ends. CDR3: CASSQTDEQFF. The CDR3 region has the DNA TGTGCCAGCAGTCAGACGGACGAGCAGTTCTTC.

This clonotype was counted a few times. J is TRBJ2-5 and V is TRBV20-1, with 8 bases that match TRBD1. Losses at the gene ends were 0 bases for V and 12 bases for J; bases not matched to a gene: 3. Germline-derived CDR1 and CDR2 are DFQATT and SNEGSKA (reference sequence). The CDR3 is 11 amino acids. This chain's CDR3 is CSARDQGAEYF. CDR3 in DNA: TGCAGTGCTAGAGATCAGGGGGCCGAGTACTTC.

This chain links TRBV20-1 with TRBJ2-7; D might be TRBD1 (5 bases). Germline V gives CDR1 DFQATT, CDR2 SNEGSKA (reference sequence). V was trimmed by 0 bases and J by 2 bases, leaving 14 bases between them. The length of the CDR3 is 15 residues. In DNA, the CDR3 is TGCAGTGCTAGAGACAGGGTTTCAAACCCCTACGAGCAGTACTTC. Its translation: CSARDRVSNPYEQYF.

This clonotype has more than one count but fewer than ten. The rearrangement joins TRBV19 to TRBJ2-2; 15 nucleotides agree with TRBD2. The germline gives CDR1 LNHDA, CDR2 SQIVND (reference sequence). This CDR3 spans 16 amino acids. Trimming at V came to 8 bases and at J to 6 bases, leaving 7 bases not matched to a gene. DNA of the CDR3: TGTGCCAGTGGGGGACTAGCGGGAGGTGTAGCCGGGGAGCTGTTTTTT. Translating gives CASGGLAGGVAGELFF.

Comment on this clonotype: With a much larger clone just one base away, this may be a read error. The rearrangement joins TRBV2 to TRBJ2-3, with D possibly called TRBD1 or TRBD2 (5 bases each). The CDR3 is made up of 17 amino acids. Germline assignment: CDR1 SNHLY and CDR2 FYNNEI. The DNA for the CDR3 is TGTACCAGCAGGCCCAGGGTATGGGGAGTTCTCCCAGATACGCAGTATTTT. This encodes CTSRPRVWGVLPDTQYF.

This clonotype was seen at least ten times. This chain uses TRBV18 with TRBJ2-3; D not resolved. In germline, CDR1 is KGHSH, CDR2 LQKENI. CDR3 length: 13 amino acids. V was pared by 3 bases and J by 2 bases, with 6 bases between. CDR3 residues: CASSPTLTDTQYF. The CDR3 region has the DNA TGTGCCAGCTCACCCACGCTCACAGATACGCAGTATTTT.

As DNA, the CDR3 is TGTGCCAGCTCCCCTTCTATGGGCACAGATACGCAGTATTTT. It specifies CASSPSMGTDTQYF. The chain employs TRBV18 and TRBJ2-3; D remains unclear. Trimming left V 6 bases short and J 1 base short, with 11 bases between. CDR3 length equals 14 residues. Germline V gives CDR1 KGHSH, CDR2 LQKENI.

There are many counts of this clonotype. The chain carries TRBV27 and TRBJ2-7, with D possibly being TRBD2 (6 bases). The CDR3 contains 18 residues. V dropped 4 bases and J dropped 3 bases, with 25 bases sitting between them. Germline loops: CDR1 MNHEY, CDR2 SMNVEV (reference sequence). The CDR3, as DNA: TGTGCCAGCAGTTCCCCAGGCCCCCTATCGAGCGGGTACTACGAGCAGTACTTC. It encodes CASSSPGPLSSGYYEQYF.

This rearrangement joins TRBV6-1 to TRBJ1-3; D may be TRBD1 (6 bases). V lost 6 bases and J lost 4, with 13 bases in between. The CDR3 extends over 14 amino acids. Germline loops: CDR1 MNHNS, CDR2 SASEGT. The DNA for the CDR3 is TGTGCCAGCAGAACAACCGACAGGGGAAACACCATATATTTT. As protein: CASRTTDRGNTIYF.

The V gene is TRBV2, the J gene TRBJ2-6, with 7 bases matching TRBD1. Germline lookup yields CDR1 SNHLY and CDR2 FYNNEI. Trimming took 7 bases from V and 0 from J; bases not matched to a gene: 6. This CDR3 is built from 16 residues. Here the CDR3 reads CASTPRQGSGANVLTF. DNA of the CDR3: TGTGCCAGCACCCCTAGACAGGGCTCTGGGGCCAACGTCCTGACTTTC.

This clonotype was recorded at least ten times. The chain links TRBV7-2 to TRBJ1-2, with D unresolved. This CDR3 has 15 residues. V lost 3 bases, J lost 4 bases, and 15 bases lay in between. In germline, CDR1 is SGHTA, CDR2 FQGNSA. The CDR3 region is CASSFVGDSGYGYTF. DNA of the CDR3: TGTGCCAGCAGCTTCGTCGGGGATTCGGGCTATGGCTACACCTTC.

This chain uses TRBV6-1 with TRBJ1-3; D possibly corresponds to TRBD1 (6 bases). The CDR3 loop spans 14 amino acids. V was cut by 7 bases and J by 0 bases, with 10 bases left in between. From germline, CDR1 is MNHNS and CDR2 SASEGT. CDR3 in DNA: TGTGCCAGCATCCGGGGACACTCTGGAAACACCATATATTTT. The encoded protein is CASIRGHSGNTIYF.

The chain combines TRBV30 with TRBJ2-7; no definite D call. This CDR3 comprises 12 residues. V was trimmed by 8 bases and J by 3 bases, leaving 14 bases between them. Looked up from germline, CDR1 is GTSNPN and CDR2 is SVGIG (reference sequence). This chain's CDR3 is CASSGRNYEQYF. The CDR3 nucleotides read TGTGCCAGTAGTGGTCGGAACTACGAGCAGTACTTC.

The sample holds a few counts of this clonotype. The chain links TRBV6-1 to TRBJ1-5; D ambiguous. V was trimmed by 2 bases and J by 0 bases, leaving 14 bases between them. CDR3 length equals 17 residues. The germline V gene encodes CDR1 MNHNS and CDR2 SASEGT. The CDR3 DNA follows: TGTGCCAGCAGTGAACCGGTCACAGCCCTTAGCAATCAGCCCCAGCATTTT. Translation: CASSEPVTALSNQPQHF.

This clonotype occurred many times. This rearrangement joins TRBV11-2 to TRBJ2-7, with 10 bases lining up with TRBD2. The CDR3 spans 16 residues. Germline trimming cut 5 bases from V and 4 bases from J; bases unmatched to any gene: 11. Germline loops: CDR1 SGHAT, CDR2 FQNNGV. In DNA, the CDR3 is TGTGCCAGCAGCCTACACGCTAGCGGGAGAGAATACGAGCAGTACTTC. Protein: CASSLHASGREYEQYF.